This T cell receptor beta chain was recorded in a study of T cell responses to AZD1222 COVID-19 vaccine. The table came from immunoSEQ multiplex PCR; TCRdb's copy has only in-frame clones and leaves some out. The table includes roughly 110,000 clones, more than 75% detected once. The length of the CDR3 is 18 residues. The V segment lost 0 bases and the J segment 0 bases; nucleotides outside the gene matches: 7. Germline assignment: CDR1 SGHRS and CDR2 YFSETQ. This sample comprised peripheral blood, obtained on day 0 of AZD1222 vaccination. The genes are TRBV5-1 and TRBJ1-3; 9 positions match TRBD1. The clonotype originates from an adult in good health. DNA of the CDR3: TGCGCCAGCAGCTTGGATGGGGGGACAGGGAGCTCTGGAAACACCATATATTTT. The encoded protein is CASSLDGGTGSSGNTIYF.